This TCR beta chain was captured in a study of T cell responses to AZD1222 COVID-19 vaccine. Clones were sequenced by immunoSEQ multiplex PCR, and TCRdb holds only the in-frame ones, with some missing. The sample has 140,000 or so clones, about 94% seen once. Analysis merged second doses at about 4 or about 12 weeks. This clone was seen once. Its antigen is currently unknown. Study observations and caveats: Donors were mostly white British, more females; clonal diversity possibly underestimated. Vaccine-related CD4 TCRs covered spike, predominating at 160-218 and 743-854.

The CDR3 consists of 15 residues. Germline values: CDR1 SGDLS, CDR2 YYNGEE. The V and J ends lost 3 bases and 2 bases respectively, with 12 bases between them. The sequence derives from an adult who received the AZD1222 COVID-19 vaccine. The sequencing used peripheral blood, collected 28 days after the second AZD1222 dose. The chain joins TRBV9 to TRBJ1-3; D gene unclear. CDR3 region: CASSAREDTGNTIYF. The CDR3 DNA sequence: TGTGCCAGCAGCGCCCGCGAAGATACTGGAAACACCATATATTTT.